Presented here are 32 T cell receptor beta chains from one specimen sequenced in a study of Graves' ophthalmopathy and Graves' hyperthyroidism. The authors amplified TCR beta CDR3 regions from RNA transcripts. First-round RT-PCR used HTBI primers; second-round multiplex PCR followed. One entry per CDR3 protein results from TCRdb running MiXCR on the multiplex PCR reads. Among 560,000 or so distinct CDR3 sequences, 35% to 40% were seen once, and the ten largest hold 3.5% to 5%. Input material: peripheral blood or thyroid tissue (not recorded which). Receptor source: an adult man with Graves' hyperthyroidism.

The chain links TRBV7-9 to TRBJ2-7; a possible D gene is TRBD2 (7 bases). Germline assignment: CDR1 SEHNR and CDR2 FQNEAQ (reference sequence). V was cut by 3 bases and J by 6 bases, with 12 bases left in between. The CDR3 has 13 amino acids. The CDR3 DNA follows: TGTGCCAGCAGCTTTGAGGGAGGGGGCGAGCAGTACTTC. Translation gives CASSFEGGGEQYF. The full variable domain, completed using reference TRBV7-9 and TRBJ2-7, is DTGVSQNPRHKITKRGQNVTFRCDPISEHNRLYWYRQTLGQGPEFLTYFQNEAQLEKSRLLSDRFSAERPKGSFSTLEIQRTEQGDSAMYLCASSFEGGGEQYFGPGTRLTVT.

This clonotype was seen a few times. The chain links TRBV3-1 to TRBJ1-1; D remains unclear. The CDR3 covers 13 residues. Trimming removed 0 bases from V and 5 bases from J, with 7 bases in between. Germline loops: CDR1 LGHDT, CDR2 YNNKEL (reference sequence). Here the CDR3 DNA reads TGTGCCAGCAGCCAAGAGGAGGGTACTGAAGCTTTCTTT. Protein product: CASSQEEGTEAFF.

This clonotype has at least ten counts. This CDR3 reads CASSDGPFYGYTF. The CDR3 DNA reads TGCGCCAGCAGTGATGGACCTTTTTATGGCTACACCTTC. The chain couples TRBV10-2 to TRBJ1-2; no clear D gene. CDR3 length equals 13 residues. V was shortened by 3 bases and J by 5 bases, with 10 bases between the two germline ends. Germline CDR1 WSHSY, CDR2 SAAADI.

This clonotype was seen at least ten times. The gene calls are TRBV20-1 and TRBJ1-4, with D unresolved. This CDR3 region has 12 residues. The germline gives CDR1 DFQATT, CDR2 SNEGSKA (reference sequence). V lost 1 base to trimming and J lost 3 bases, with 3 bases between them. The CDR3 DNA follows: TGCAGTGCTAGAGCCCCTAATGAAAAACTGTTTTTT. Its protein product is CSARAPNEKLFF.

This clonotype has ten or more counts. CDR3 residues: CASSNIVAGTQETQYF. The CDR3 nucleotides read TGCGCCAGCAGTAATATAGTAGCGGGGACCCAAGAGACCCAGTACTTC. This chain connects TRBV5-1 to TRBJ2-5; 8 bases are a match to TRBD2. J lost 1 base, V lost 5 bases, and 10 bases had no gene match. In germline, CDR1 is SGHRS, CDR2 YFSETQ. The CDR3 spans 16 residues. Complete variable domain (other parts from reference TRBV5-1 and TRBJ2-5): KAGVTQTPRYLIKTRGQQVTLSCSPISGHRSVSWYQQTPGQGLQFLFEYFSETQRNKGNFPGRFSGRQFSNSRSEMNVSTLELGDSALYLCASSNIVAGTQETQYFGPGTRLLVL.

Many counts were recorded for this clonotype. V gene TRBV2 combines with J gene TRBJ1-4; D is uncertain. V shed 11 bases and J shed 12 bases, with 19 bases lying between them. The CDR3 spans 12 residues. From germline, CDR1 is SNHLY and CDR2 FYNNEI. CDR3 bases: TGTGCCTCAGGCGGGTTTTTCGCGGAACTGTTTTTT. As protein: CASGGFFAELFF.

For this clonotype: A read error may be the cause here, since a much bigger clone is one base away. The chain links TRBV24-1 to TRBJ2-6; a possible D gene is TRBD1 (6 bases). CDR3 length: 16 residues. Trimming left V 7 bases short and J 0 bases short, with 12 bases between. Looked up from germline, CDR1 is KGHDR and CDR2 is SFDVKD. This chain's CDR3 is CATSFWGRSGANVLTF. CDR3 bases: TGTGCCACCAGCTTCTGGGGGCGCTCTGGGGCCAACGTCCTGACTTTC.

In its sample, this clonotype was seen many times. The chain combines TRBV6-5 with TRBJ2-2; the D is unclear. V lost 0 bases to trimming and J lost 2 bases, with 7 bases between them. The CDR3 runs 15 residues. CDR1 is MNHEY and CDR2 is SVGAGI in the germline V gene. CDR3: CASSYSTGNTGELFF. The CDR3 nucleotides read TGTGCCAGCAGTTACTCGACGGGTAACACCGGGGAGCTGTTTTTT.

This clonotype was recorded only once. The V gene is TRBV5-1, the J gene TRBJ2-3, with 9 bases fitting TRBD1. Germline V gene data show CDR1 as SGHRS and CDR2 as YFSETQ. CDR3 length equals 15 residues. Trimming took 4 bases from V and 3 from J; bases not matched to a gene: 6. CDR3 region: CASSRTGQGTDTQYF. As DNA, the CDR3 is TGCGCCAGCAGCCGAACGGGACAGGGAACAGATACGCAGTATTTT.

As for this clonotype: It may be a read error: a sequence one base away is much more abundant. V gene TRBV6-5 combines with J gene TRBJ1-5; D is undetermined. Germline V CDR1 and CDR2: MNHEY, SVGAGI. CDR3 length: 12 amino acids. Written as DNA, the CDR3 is TGTGCCATCAGTTACCCTAGCCAGCCCCAGCATTTT. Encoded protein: CAISYPSQPQHF.

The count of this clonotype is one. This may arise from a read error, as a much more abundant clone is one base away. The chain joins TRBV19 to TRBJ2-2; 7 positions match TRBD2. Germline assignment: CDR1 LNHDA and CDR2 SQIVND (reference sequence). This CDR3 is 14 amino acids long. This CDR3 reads CASSIVGTTGELLF. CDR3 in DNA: TGTGCCAGTAGTATAGTGGGGACTACCGGGGAGCTGCTTTTT. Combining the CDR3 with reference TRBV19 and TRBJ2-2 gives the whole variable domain DGGITQSPKYLFRKEGQNVTLSCEQNLNHDAMYWYRQDPGQGLRLIYYSQIVNDFQKGDIAEGYSVSREKKESFPLTVTSAQKNPTAFYLCASSIVGTTGELLFGEGSRLTVL.

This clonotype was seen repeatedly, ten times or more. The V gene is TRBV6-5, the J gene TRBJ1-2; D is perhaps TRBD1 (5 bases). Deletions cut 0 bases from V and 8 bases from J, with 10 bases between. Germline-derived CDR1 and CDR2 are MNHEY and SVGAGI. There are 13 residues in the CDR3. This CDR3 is CASSYSGGEGYTF. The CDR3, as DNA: TGTGCCAGCAGTTACTCCGGGGGGGAAGGCTACACCTTC.

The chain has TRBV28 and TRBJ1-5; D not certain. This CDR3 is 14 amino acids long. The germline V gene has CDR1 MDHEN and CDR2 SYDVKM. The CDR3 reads CALGKWGSNQPQHF. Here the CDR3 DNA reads TGTGCTTTGGGGAAATGGGGTAGCAATCAGCCCCAGCATTTT.

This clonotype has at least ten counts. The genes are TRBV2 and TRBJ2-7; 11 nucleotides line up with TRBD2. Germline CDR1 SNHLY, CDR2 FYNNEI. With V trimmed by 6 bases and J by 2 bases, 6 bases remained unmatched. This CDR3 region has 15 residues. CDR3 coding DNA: TGTGCCAGCAGATTGCCGGGACTAGCGGCCTACGAGCAGTACTTC. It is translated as CASRLPGLAAYEQYF.

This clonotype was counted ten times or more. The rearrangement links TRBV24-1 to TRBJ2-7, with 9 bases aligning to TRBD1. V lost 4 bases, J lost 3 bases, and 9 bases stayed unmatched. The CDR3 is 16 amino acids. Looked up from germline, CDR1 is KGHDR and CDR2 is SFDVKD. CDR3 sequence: CATSESAPTGGYEQYF. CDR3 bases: TGTGCCACCAGTGAATCCGCCCCGACAGGGGGCTACGAGCAGTACTTC.

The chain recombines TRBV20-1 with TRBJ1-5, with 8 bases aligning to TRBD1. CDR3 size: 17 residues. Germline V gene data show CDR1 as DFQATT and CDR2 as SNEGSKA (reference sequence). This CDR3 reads CSVGGAGGESSNQPQHF. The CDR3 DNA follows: TGCAGCGTTGGTGGGGCAGGGGGCGAGTCCAGCAATCAGCCCCAGCATTTT.

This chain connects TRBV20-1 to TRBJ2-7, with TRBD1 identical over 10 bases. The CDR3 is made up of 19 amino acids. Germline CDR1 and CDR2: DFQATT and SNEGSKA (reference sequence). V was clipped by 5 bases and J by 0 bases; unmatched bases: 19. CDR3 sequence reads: CSAPQGQGSGQSSSYEQYF. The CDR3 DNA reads TGCAGTGCTCCCCAGGGACAGGGGAGTGGGCAGTCGAGCTCCTACGAGCAGTACTTC.

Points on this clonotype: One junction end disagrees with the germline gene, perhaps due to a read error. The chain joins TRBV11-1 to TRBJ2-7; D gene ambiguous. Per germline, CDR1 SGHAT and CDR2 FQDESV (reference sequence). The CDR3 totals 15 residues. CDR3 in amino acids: CASGFAQHFSYEQYF. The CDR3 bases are TGTGCCAGCGGCTTTGCGCAACACTTCTCCTACGAGCAGTACTTC. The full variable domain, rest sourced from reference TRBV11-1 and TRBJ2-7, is EAEVAQSPRYKITEKSQAVAFWCDPISGHATLYWYRQILGQGPELLVQFQDESVVDDSQLPKDRFSAERLKGVDSTLKIQPAELGDSAMYLCASGFAQHFSYEQYFGPGTRLTVT.

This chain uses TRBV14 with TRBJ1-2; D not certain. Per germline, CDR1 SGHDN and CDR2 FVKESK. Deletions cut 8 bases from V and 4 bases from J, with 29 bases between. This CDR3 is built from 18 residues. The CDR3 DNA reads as TGTGCCAGCTCACCACGACCGCCCGGGCCTTCAGATACCTATGGCTACACCTTC. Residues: CASSPRPPGPSDTYGYTF.

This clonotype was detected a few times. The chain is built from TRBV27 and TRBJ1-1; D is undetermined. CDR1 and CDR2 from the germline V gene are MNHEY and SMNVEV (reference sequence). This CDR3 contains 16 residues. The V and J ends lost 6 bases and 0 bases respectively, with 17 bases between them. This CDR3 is CASSPLGERMNTEAFF. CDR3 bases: TGTGCCAGCAGCCCCCTCGGGGAACGGATGAACACTGAAGCTTTCTTT.

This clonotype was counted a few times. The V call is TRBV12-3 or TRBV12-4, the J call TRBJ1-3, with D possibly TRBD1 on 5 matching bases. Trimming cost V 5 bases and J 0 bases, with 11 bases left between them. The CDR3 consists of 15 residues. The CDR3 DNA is TGTGCCAGCAGTAAGGTGGGGGACTCTGGAAACACCATATATTTT. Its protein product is CASSKVGDSGNTIYF.

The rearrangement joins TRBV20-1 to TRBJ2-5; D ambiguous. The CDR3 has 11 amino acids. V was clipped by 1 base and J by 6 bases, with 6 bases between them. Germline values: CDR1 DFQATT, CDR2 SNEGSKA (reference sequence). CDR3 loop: CSARGWQTQYF. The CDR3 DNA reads TGCAGTGCTAGAGGGTGGCAGACCCAGTACTTC.

The chain's CDR3 is CATSRETSGVGPETQYF. The CDR3 DNA sequence: TGTGCCACCAGCAGAGAGACTAGCGGGGTCGGTCCGGAGACCCAGTACTTC. The chain joins TRBV15 to TRBJ2-5; 11 positions agree with TRBD2. The V segment lost 0 bases and the J segment 5 bases; nucleotides outside the gene matches: 8. Germline lookup yields CDR1 LNHNV and CDR2 YYDKDF (reference sequence). The CDR3 is 17 amino acids.

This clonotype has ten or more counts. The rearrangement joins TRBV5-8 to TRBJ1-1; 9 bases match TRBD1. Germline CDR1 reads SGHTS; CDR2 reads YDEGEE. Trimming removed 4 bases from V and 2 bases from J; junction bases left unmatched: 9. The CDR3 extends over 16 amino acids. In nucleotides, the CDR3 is TGTGCCAGCAGCACCGGACAGGGGAGAAGCAACACTGAAGCTTTCTTT. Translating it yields CASSTGQGRSNTEAFF.

The CDR3 coding sequence is TGTGCCAGCAGCCGAGGACAGGGCAGTTTTAATGAAAAACTGTTTTTT. This encodes CASSRGQGSFNEKLFF. The chain recombines TRBV11-2 with TRBJ1-4, with 8 positions matching TRBD1. V was clipped by 5 bases and J by 4 bases; unmatched bases: 9. In germline, CDR1 is SGHAT, CDR2 FQNNGV. This CDR3 is built from 16 residues.

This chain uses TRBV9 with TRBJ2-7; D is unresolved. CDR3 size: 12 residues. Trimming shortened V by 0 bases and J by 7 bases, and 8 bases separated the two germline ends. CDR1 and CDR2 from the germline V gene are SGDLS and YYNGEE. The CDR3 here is CASSVGVGEQYF. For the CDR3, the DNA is TGTGCCAGCAGCGTAGGTGTGGGGGAGCAGTACTTC. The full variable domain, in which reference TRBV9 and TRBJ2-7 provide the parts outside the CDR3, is DSGVTQTPKHLITATGQRVTLRCSPRSGDLSVYWYQQSLDQGLQFLIQYYNGEERAKGNILERFSAQQFPDLHSELNLSSLELGDSALYFCASSVGVGEQYFGPGTRLTVT.

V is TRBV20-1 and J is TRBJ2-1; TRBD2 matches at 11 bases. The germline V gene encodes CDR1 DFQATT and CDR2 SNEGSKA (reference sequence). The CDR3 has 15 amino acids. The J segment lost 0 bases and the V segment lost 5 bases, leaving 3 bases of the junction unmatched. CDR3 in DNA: TGCAGTGCTGGGGGACTAGCGGACTCCTACAATGAGCAGTTCTTC. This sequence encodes CSAGGLADSYNEQFF.

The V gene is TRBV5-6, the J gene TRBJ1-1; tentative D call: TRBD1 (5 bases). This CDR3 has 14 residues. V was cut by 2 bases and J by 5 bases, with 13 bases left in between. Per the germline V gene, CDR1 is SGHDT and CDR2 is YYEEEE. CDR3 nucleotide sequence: TGTGCCAGCAGCTTCGACAGCCGAAAGACTGAAGCTTTCTTT. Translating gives CASSFDSRKTEAFF.

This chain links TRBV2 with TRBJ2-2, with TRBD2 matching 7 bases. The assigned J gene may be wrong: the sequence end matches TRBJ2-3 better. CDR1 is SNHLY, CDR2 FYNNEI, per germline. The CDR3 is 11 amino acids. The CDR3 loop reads CASSEPGGQYF. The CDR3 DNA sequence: TGTGCCAGCAGTGAACCGGGAGGGCAGTATTTT.

CDR3 sequence (DNA): TGCAGCGGATGGACAGGGAGGGTTACAGATACGCAGTATTTT. Translated: CSGWTGRVTDTQYF. The V gene is TRBV29-1, the J gene TRBJ2-3; D is possibly TRBD1 (8 bases). V shed 7 bases and J shed 3 bases, with 17 bases lying between them. CDR1 is SQVTM and CDR2 is ANQGSEA in the germline V gene. The CDR3 loop spans 14 amino acids.

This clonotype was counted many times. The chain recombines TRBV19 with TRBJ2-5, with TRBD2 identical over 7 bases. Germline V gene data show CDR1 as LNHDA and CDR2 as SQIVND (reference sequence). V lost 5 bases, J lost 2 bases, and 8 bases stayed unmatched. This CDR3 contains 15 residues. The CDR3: CASSPTSGAQETQYF. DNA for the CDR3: TGTGCCAGTAGTCCGACCAGCGGGGCACAAGAGACCCAGTACTTC. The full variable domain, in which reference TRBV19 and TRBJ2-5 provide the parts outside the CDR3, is DGGITQSPKYLFRKEGQNVTLSCEQNLNHDAMYWYRQDPGQGLRLIYYSQIVNDFQKGDIAEGYSVSREKKESFPLTVTSAQKNPTAFYLCASSPTSGAQETQYFGPGTRLLVL.

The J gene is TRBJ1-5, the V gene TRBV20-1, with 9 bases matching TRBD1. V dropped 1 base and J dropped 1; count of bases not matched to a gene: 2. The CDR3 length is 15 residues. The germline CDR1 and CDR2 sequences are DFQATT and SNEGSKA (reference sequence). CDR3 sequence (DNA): TGCAGTGCTAGAGGGGACAGGGCCAGCAATCAGCCCCAGCATTTT. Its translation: CSARGDRASNQPQHF.